Listed below are T cell receptor beta chains from one sample, sequenced in a study of blood T cell repertoires in COVID-19. The table came from immunoSEQ multiplex PCR; TCRdb's copy has only in-frame clones and leaves some out. Counted here are roughly 300,000 clones, approximately 92% occurring once; the ten biggest clones make up about 1.1%. What was sequenced was PBMCs or T cells enriched from blood (not recorded which). These receptors originate from a woman aged 30 to 39 who had recovered from COVID-19. Each CDR3 is given with its conserved first and last residue. The order of the fields is V gene, CDR3 protein.

v_call: TRBV25-1; cdr3_aa: CASSEFQGLGEKLFF
v_call: TRBV6-5; cdr3_aa: CASSPRQGRNSPLHF
v_call: TRBV11-2; cdr3_aa: CASSLGTAQETQYF
v_call: TRBV7-2; cdr3_aa: CASSLELPSYEQYF
v_call: TRBV9; cdr3_aa: CASSAGTSGRTSTDTQYF
v_call: TRBV5-1; cdr3_aa: CASRVGQGLGYTF
v_call: TRBV30; cdr3_aa: CAWVAGGTPTDTQYF
v_call: TRBV6-1; cdr3_aa: CASSDRDRLNNEQFF
v_call: TRBV11-2; cdr3_aa: CASSFTGAEAFF
v_call: TRBV7-3; cdr3_aa: CASSPGLAGGREGFEQFF
v_call: TRBV9; cdr3_aa: CASSATGGAAGELFF
v_call: TRBV6-2/TRBV6-3; cdr3_aa: CASSYSGGTAANYGYTF
v_call: TRBV28; cdr3_aa: CASSSRQGSYEQYF
v_call: TRBV28; cdr3_aa: CASSLEVAGYTGELFF
v_call: TRBV7-9; cdr3_aa: CASSSDNKRDSDQPQHF
v_call: TRBV14; cdr3_aa: CASSPIPGLAGESSYNEQFF
v_call: TRBV7-2; cdr3_aa: CASSAKLAAAGTGELFF
v_call: TRBV12-3/TRBV12-4; cdr3_aa: CASKWTGADTQYF
v_call: TRBV11-2; cdr3_aa: CASSLDRGPTDTQYF
v_call: TRBV18; cdr3_aa: CASSPKGSGVGTEAFF
v_call: TRBV9; cdr3_aa: CASSVVGDGYTF
v_call: TRBV6-5; cdr3_aa: CASSSTGTPGREKLFF
v_call: TRBV30; cdr3_aa: CAWSVRAGNFGYTF
v_call: TRBV28; cdr3_aa: CASSYSLKLAGETYEQYF
v_call: TRBV10-1; cdr3_aa: CASRRDNTDTQYF
v_call: TRBV2; cdr3_aa: CPLMTRQGDSPLHF
v_call: TRBV4-3; cdr3_aa: CASSQDRSGNTIYF
v_call: TRBV6-2/TRBV6-3; cdr3_aa: CASSSRTSGRADTQYF
v_call: TRBV2; cdr3_aa: CASRTEVSYNEQFF
v_call: TRBV6-4; cdr3_aa: CASKGGTGELFF
v_call: TRBV9; cdr3_aa: CASSVAGTHGYTF
v_call: TRBV10-2; cdr3_aa: CASSQPGLAYYNEQFF
v_call: TRBV29-1; cdr3_aa: CSVEEPRGFYGYTF
v_call: TRBV5-1; cdr3_aa: CASSSPGQVQETQYF
v_call: TRBV18; cdr3_aa: CASSPGTYEQYF
v_call: TRBV6-5; cdr3_aa: CASSLSGSSQETQYF